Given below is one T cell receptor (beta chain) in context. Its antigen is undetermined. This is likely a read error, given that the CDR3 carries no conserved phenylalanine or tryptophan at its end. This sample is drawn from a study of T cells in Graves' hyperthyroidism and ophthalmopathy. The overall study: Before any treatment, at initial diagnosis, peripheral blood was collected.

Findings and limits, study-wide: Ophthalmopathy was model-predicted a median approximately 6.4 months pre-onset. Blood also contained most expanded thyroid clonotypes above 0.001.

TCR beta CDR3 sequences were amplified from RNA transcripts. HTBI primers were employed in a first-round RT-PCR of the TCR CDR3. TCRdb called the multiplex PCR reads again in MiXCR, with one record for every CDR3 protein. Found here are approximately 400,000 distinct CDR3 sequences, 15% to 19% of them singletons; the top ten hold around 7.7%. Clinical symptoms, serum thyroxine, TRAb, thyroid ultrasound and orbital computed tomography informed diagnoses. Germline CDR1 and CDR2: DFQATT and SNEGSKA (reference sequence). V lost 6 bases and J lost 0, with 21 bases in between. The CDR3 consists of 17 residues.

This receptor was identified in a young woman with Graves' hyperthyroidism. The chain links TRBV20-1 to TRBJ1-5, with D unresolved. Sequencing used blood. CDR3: CSARRFSNHYSNQPQHY. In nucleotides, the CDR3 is TGCAGTGCACGACGGTTCAGCAATCACTATAGCAATCAGCCCCAGCATTAT.